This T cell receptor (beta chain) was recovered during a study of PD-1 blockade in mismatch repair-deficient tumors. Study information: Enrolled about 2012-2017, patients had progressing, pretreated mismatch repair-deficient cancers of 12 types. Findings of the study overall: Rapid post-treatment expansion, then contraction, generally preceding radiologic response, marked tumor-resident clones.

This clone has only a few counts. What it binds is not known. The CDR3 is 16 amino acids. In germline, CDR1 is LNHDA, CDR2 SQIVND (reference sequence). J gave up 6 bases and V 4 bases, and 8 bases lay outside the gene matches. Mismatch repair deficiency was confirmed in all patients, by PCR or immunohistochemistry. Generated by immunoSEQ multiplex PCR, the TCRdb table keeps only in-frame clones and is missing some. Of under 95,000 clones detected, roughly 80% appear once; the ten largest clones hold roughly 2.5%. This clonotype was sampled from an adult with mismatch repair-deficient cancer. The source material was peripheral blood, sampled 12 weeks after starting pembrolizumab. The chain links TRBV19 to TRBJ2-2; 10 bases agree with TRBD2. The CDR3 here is CASSTFIAGGSGELFF. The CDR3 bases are TGTGCCAGTAGTACATTCATAGCGGGAGGCTCCGGGGAGCTGTTTTTT.